The 20 T cell receptor beta chains listed next were all sequenced from one sample in a study of PD-L1 blockade in urothelial cancer (dated 2017 in TCRdb). Preparation of the library involved the immunoSEQ multiplex PCR assay. TCRdb retrieved this table from immuneACCESS and kept in-frame rearrangements only. Not all clones are present; in checked studies, unresolved V genes account for under half, and no reason is known for the remainder. A total of 48,000 or so clones appear in this sample, approximately 88% of them only once. The ten largest make up approximately 14% of the sample. The time point label, as the study defines it: pretreatment peripheral blood. The sequences come from PBMCs, collected around atezolizumab (anti-PD-L1) treatment. The receptors here all came from a woman aged 55 to 70 with urothelial cancer.

For the CDR3, the DNA is TGTGCCAGCAGCTTAGTAGCAGGGTACGAGCAGTACTTC. Its protein product is CASSLVAGYEQYF. The chain links TRBV11-2 to TRBJ2-7; D perhaps matches TRBD1 (5 bases). The CDR3 is 13 residues long. Germline-derived CDR1 and CDR2 are SGHAT and FQNNGV. V lost 1 base and J lost 4, with 8 bases in between.

The chain has TRBV6-6 and TRBJ2-4; D is ambiguous. The V and J ends lost 8 bases and 0 bases respectively, with 17 bases between them. This CDR3 has 16 amino acids. Germline assignment: CDR1 MNHNY and CDR2 SVGAGI (reference sequence). The CDR3 coding sequence is TGTGCCAGCGAAATAGTTGAAACCATAGCCAAAAACATTCAGTACTTC. The encoded protein is CASEIVETIAKNIQYF.

CDR3 sequence reads: CASSFTGARETQYF. CDR3 sequence (DNA): TGTGCCAGCAGCTTTACGGGAGCCCGGGAGACCCAGTACTTC. This rearrangement joins TRBV7-2 to TRBJ2-5, with D possibly being TRBD2 (6 bases). V gave up 3 bases and J gave up 5 bases, with 13 bases separating them. Looked up from germline, CDR1 is SGHTA and CDR2 is FQGNSA. The CDR3 consists of 14 residues.

This clone was observed once. V and J are TRBV19 and TRBJ2-7, with TRBD2 matching 7 bases. CDR3 length equals 15 residues. Per germline, CDR1 LNHDA and CDR2 SQIVND (reference sequence). The junction had 4 bases not matched to a gene; V was cut back by 1 base and J by 1 base. The CDR3 bases are TGTGCCAGTAGTATAGGACGCGGGGGTTCCTACGAGCAGTACTTC. It codes for CASSIGRGGSYEQYF.

By share, this clone ranks as medium-sized (0.01 to 0.1%). The CDR3 loop is CASSFIAGAGSEQFF. CDR3 coding DNA: TGTGCCAGCAGCTTTATAGCGGGAGCGGGTTCTGAGCAGTTCTTC. The rearrangement joins TRBV11-3 to TRBJ2-1; 9 nucleotides align to TRBD2. Germline V gene sequence: CDR1 SGHNT, CDR2 YENEEA. The CDR3 loop spans 15 amino acids. Germline trimming cut 3 bases from V and 9 bases from J; bases unmatched to any gene: 9.

This chain links TRBV19 with TRBJ2-5; weak D call: TRBD2 (6 bases). V lost 6 bases and J lost 1, with 15 bases in between. CDR1 and CDR2 from the germline V gene are LNHDA and SQIVND (reference sequence). The CDR3 extends over 15 amino acids. The CDR3 nucleotides read TGTGCCAGTAGGGGCACGGGGGAAATCCAAGAGACCCAGTACTTC. Its translation is CASRGTGEIQETQYF. Full variable domain (rest looked up from reference TRBV19 and TRBJ2-5): DGGITQSPKYLFRKEGQNVTLSCEQNLNHDAMYWYRQDPGQGLRLIYYSQIVNDFQKGDIAEGYSVSREKKESFPLTVTSAQKNPTAFYLCASRGTGEIQETQYFGPGTRLLVL.

The chain joins TRBV6-5 to TRBJ1-2; TRBD1 aligns across 7 bases. Germline CDR1 is MNHEY and CDR2 is SVGAGI. Trimming cost V 6 bases and J 5 bases; bases outside gene matches: 6. CDR3 length equals 13 residues. CDR3 residues: CASRPGQRYGYTF. The CDR3, as DNA: TGTGCCAGCAGACCGGGACAGCGATATGGCTACACCTTC.

The rearrangement joins TRBV29-1 to TRBJ2-1; 7 nucleotides match TRBD2. Germline V gene data show CDR1 as SQVTM and CDR2 as ANQGSEA. With V trimmed by 2 bases and J by 2 bases, 6 bases remained unmatched. CDR3 length: 15 amino acids. CDR3 nucleotides: TGCAGCGTTGAAAGAGGCGGGAGCCCCTACAATGAGCAGTTCTTC. Its translation is CSVERGGSPYNEQFF.

J is TRBJ2-7 and V is TRBV10-3, with 8 bases fitting TRBD2. The V gene end was trimmed by 8 bases and the J gene end by 4 bases; junction bases not matched to a gene: 10. This CDR3 has 14 amino acids. Germline CDR1 reads ENHRY; CDR2 reads SYGVKD. The CDR3 reads CAIALTSGGYEQYF. In nucleotides, the CDR3 is TGTGCCATCGCCCTAACTAGCGGAGGTTACGAGCAGTACTTC.

In DNA form, the CDR3 reads TGTGCCAGCAGCTTAGTAGCGGGGATCTACAATGAGCAGTTCTTC. Its protein is CASSLVAGIYNEQFF. The chain has TRBV7-2 and TRBJ2-1; 8 positions match TRBD2. In germline, CDR1 is SGHTA, CDR2 FQGNSA. Trimming cost V 1 base and J 3 bases; bases outside gene matches: 2. This CDR3 region has 15 residues.

V usage is TRBV27 and J usage is TRBJ2-7, with D possibly being TRBD2 (5 bases). CDR1 MNHEY and CDR2 SMNVEV come from the germline V gene (reference sequence). Trimming removed 5 bases from V and 2 bases from J, with 16 bases in between. This CDR3 is 15 amino acids long. CDR3 nucleotide sequence: TGTGCCAGCAGTCGCGCGGGTCTAAACCCCTACGAGCAGTACTTC. Encoded protein: CASSRAGLNPYEQYF.

The V gene is TRBV13, the J gene TRBJ2-7; D perhaps matches TRBD1 (6 bases). Per the germline V gene, CDR1 is PRHDT and CDR2 is FYEKMQ (reference sequence). The CDR3 sequence is 15 residues long. V was shortened by 7 bases and J by 2 bases, with 18 bases between the two germline ends. CDR3 in amino acids: CASTESGGRPYEQYF. In DNA form, the CDR3 reads TGTGCCAGCACCGAGAGTGGGGGCCGTCCCTACGAGCAGTACTTC.

The gene calls are TRBV27 and TRBJ1-2, with D hard to call. The CDR3 covers 14 residues. Trimming took 0 bases from V and 6 from J, leaving 11 bases between them. Germline V CDR1 and CDR2: MNHEY, SMNVEV (reference sequence). In nucleotides, the CDR3 is TGTGCCAGCAGTTTATCCGGGTCGTTCAATGGCTACACCTTC. Protein sequence: CASSLSGSFNGYTF.

This clone was seen a single time. V gene TRBV5-8 combines with J gene TRBJ1-3; D may be TRBD1 (5 bases). Trimming cost V 1 base and J 0 bases, with 11 bases left between them. CDR1 and CDR2 (germline): SGHTS, YDEGEE. There are 16 residues in the CDR3. In DNA, the CDR3 is TGTGCCAGCAGCTTGCAGGGCCTACTCTCTGGAAACACCATATATTTT. Residues: CASSLQGLLSGNTIYF.

The genes are TRBV19 and TRBJ1-5; 9 bases fit TRBD1. The CDR3 contains 14 residues. The trim removed 7 bases at V and 7 bases at J, leaving 8 bases unmatched. The germline gives CDR1 LNHDA, CDR2 SQIVND (reference sequence). Here the CDR3 reads CASTLQGAGQPQHF. CDR3 bases: TGTGCCAGTACTCTACAGGGGGCTGGACAGCCCCAGCATTTT.

V usage is TRBV19 and J usage is TRBJ1-4, with D maybe TRBD1 (5 bases). V gave up 6 bases and J gave up 4 bases, with 9 bases separating them. The CDR3 is 13 amino acids. CDR1 and CDR2 (germline): LNHDA, SQIVND (reference sequence). CDR3 loop: CASSRQSNEKLFF. For the CDR3, the DNA is TGTGCCAGTAGCCGACAGAGTAATGAAAAACTGTTTTTT. Variable domain in full (rest from reference TRBV19 and TRBJ1-4): DGGITQSPKYLFRKEGQNVTLSCEQNLNHDAMYWYRQDPGQGLRLIYYSQIVNDFQKGDIAEGYSVSREKKESFPLTVTSAQKNPTAFYLCASSRQSNEKLFFGSGTQLSVL.

V usage is TRBV9 and J usage is TRBJ2-3, with 8 bases lining up with TRBD2. V lost 0 bases and J lost 4; bases outside the gene matches: 7. The CDR3 consists of 16 residues. Germline values: CDR1 SGDLS, CDR2 YYNGEE. The CDR3 is CASSVGPGGQSDTQYF. The CDR3 DNA reads as TGTGCCAGCAGCGTAGGTCCGGGGGGGCAGTCAGATACGCAGTATTTT. Full variable domain (remainder filled in from reference TRBV9 and TRBJ2-3): DSGVTQTPKHLITATGQRVTLRCSPRSGDLSVYWYQQSLDQGLQFLIQYYNGEERAKGNILERFSAQQFPDLHSELNLSSLELGDSALYFCASSVGPGGQSDTQYFGPGTRLTVL.

The J gene is TRBJ2-5, the V gene TRBV13; 16 nucleotides match TRBD2. This CDR3 is built from 18 residues. V lost 5 bases to trimming and J lost 4 bases; unmatched junction nucleotides: 10. Germline-derived CDR1 and CDR2 are PRHDT and FYEKMQ (reference sequence). The CDR3 coding sequence is TGTGCCAGCAGCCGGGGGACTAGCGGGGGGGCCAGGGCAGAGACCCAGTACTTC. Protein: CASSRGTSGGARAETQYF.

The CDR3 bases are TGTGCCAGCAGCAGATTAGCGGGGGGGCCTGATACGCAGTATTTT. It encodes CASSRLAGGPDTQYF. The chain carries TRBV4-2 and TRBJ2-3; 11 nucleotides align to TRBD2. The J segment lost 6 bases and the V segment lost 5 bases, leaving 7 bases of the junction unmatched. This CDR3 spans 15 amino acids. Germline CDR1 LGHNA, CDR2 YNFKEQ.

This clone was observed a few times. This chain connects TRBV28 to TRBJ2-1; 7 positions agree with TRBD1. Germline V CDR1 and CDR2: MDHEN, SYDVKM. J lost 4 bases, V lost 7 bases, and 7 bases had no gene match. CDR3 length: 14 amino acids. CDR3 loop: CASIYQGVYNEQFF. DNA of the CDR3: TGTGCCAGCATCTACCAGGGGGTTTACAATGAGCAGTTCTTC.